This TCR beta chain is from a study of T cell responses to AZD1222 COVID-19 vaccine. Findings and limits, study-wide: Clonal diversity was possibly underestimated, and the donors were mostly white British, with more females. Reportedly, nearly half the spike-specific TCRs target unmutated variant regions. Spike-wide coverage was observed for vaccine-associated CD4 TCRs, with dominant responses at 160-218 and 743-854.

The data were produced by immunoSEQ multiplex PCR, yet TCRdb's version contains in-frame clones alone and is incomplete. The sample records approximately 140,000 clones, around 83% being singletons. Germline V gives CDR1 SGHRS, CDR2 YFSETQ. This CDR3 has 12 amino acids. V lost 4 bases and J lost 2, with 7 bases in between. About this clone: Its matching antigen is unknown.

V and J are TRBV5-1 and TRBJ2-7; D possibly corresponds to TRBD2 (5 bases). The material sequenced was peripheral blood, taken on day 0 of MenACWY control vaccination. The receptor's source is an adult in good health. CDR3 DNA: TGCGCCAGCAGCCGGGAACCCTACGAGCAGTACTTC. Translated, it gives CASSREPYEQYF.